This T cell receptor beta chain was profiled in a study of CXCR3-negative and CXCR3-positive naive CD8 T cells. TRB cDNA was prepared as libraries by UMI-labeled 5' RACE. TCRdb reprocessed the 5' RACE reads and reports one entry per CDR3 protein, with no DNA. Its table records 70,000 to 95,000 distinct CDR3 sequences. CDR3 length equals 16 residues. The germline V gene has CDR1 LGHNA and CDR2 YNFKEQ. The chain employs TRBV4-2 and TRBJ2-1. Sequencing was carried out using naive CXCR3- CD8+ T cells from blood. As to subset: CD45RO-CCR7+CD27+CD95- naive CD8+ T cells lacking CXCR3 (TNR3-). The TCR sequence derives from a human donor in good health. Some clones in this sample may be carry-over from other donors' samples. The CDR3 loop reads CASSPTESGLNNEQFF.